Listed here are 32 T cell receptor beta chains from one sample, sequenced in a study of cytotoxic CD8 clonotypes in ibrutinib-treated CLL. Using immunoSEQ multiplex PCR, the repertoire was profiled, and TCRdb retains in-frame clones only, with some absent. The table lists roughly 180,000 clones, under 90% of them singletons. Sequences were derived from PBMCs, sampled after 24 months of ibrutinib treatment. The origin of the receptors is a human donor with chronic lymphocytic leukemia.

This clone was recorded once. V is TRBV9 and J is TRBJ1-1; D is possibly TRBD1 (5 bases). The CDR3 loop spans 14 amino acids. CDR1 and CDR2 (germline): SGDLS, YYNGEE. The V and J ends lost 0 bases and 4 bases respectively, with 10 bases between them. CDR3 sequence reads: CASSVGGGGTEAFF. CDR3 sequence (DNA): TGTGCCAGCAGCGTAGGGGGCGGCGGCACTGAAGCTTTCTTT.

Note on this clone: Other DNA sequences within the sample encode an identical CDR3. The V gene is TRBV5-1, the J gene TRBJ1-1; a weak D match, TRBD1 (5 bases). CDR3 length equals 15 residues. Trimming removed 7 bases at V and 1 base at J, with 17 bases between. CDR1 and CDR2 from the germline V gene are SGHRS and YFSETQ. CDR3 amino acids: CASYPGDRKNTEAFF. In DNA form, the CDR3 reads TGCGCCAGCTACCCGGGGGATAGGAAGAACACTGAAGCTTTCTTT.

V and J are TRBV7-2 and TRBJ2-2; 7 bases are a match to TRBD1. The CDR3 runs to 14 residues. J lost 7 bases, V lost 1 base, and 3 bases had no gene match. CDR1 SGHTA and CDR2 FQGNSA come from the germline V gene. CDR3 in amino acids: CASSLDRGIGELFF. CDR3 nucleotide sequence: TGTGCCAGCAGCTTAGACAGGGGAATCGGGGAGCTGTTTTTT.

The gene calls are TRBV11-2 and TRBJ1-1, with 10 bases aligning to TRBD1. Germline V gives CDR1 SGHAT, CDR2 FQNNGV. Trimming cost V 5 bases and J 3 bases; bases outside gene matches: 6. The CDR3 is made up of 15 amino acids. CDR3 in amino acids: CASSDSGQGHTEAFF. CDR3 nucleotides: TGTGCCAGCAGCGACTCGGGACAGGGGCACACTGAAGCTTTCTTT.

The genes are TRBV19 and TRBJ1-2, with D possibly matching TRBD1 (5 bases). This CDR3 has 14 amino acids. The V end was cut by 5 bases, the J end by 4 bases, with 14 bases between. Germline CDR1 LNHDA, CDR2 SQIVND (reference sequence). DNA of the CDR3: TGTGCCAGTAGTCCCCAGGGTCAAGGCTATGGCTACACCTTC. It specifies CASSPQGQGYGYTF.

J is TRBJ1-5 and V is TRBV7-9; 7 positions match TRBD1. V lost 1 base and J lost 3; bases outside the gene matches: 6. Germline V gene data show CDR1 as SEHNR and CDR2 as FQNEAQ (reference sequence). The CDR3 is 16 amino acids. CDR3 in DNA: TGTGCCAGCAGCTTAGGACAGGGTTTTTACAATCAGCCCCAGCATTTT. This translates into CASSLGQGFYNQPQHF.

This rearrangement joins TRBV4-2 to TRBJ1-4; 7 positions match TRBD1. The germline CDR1 and CDR2 sequences are LGHNA and YNFKEQ. The CDR3 runs to 16 residues. With 4 bases clipped from V and 4 bases from J, the junction kept 9 bases outside the gene matches. CDR3 DNA: TGTGCCAGCAGCCGAGAAGGGGGCTGGGGTAATGAAAAACTGTTTTTT. Residues: CASSREGGWGNEKLFF.

CDR3 DNA: TGTGCCAGCAGTTTACCCGGCCGGGACCGATTCTTC. Translating it yields CASSLPGRDRFF. The V gene is TRBV28, the J gene TRBJ2-1; the D gene could be TRBD1 or TRBD2 (5 bases each). Trimming took 2 bases from V and 16 from J, leaving 15 bases between them. The CDR3 sequence is 12 residues long. In germline, CDR1 is MDHEN, CDR2 SYDVKM.

This clone has more than one count but fewer than ten. The chain joins TRBV2 to TRBJ1-5; D is ambiguous. The CDR3 is made up of 13 amino acids. The V end lost 7 bases, the J end lost 7 bases, and 14 bases lay between the germline ends. Germline CDR1 reads SNHLY; CDR2 reads FYNNEI. The CDR3 here is CASNLREAQPQHF. The CDR3 DNA is TGTGCCAGCAACCTAAGGGAGGCCCAGCCCCAGCATTTT.

The chain employs TRBV15 and TRBJ2-1, with 9 bases that match TRBD2. This CDR3 contains 17 residues. J gave up 7 bases and V 4 bases, and 14 bases lay outside the gene matches. Germline CDR1 LNHNV, CDR2 YYDKDF (reference sequence). DNA of the CDR3: TGTGCCACCAGCAAGGTTAAGAGACTAGCGGAGCTAAATGAGCAGTTCTTC. As protein: CATSKVKRLAELNEQFF.

This clone has more than one count but fewer than ten. The chain couples TRBV19 to TRBJ1-2; D gene ambiguous. The CDR3 extends over 12 amino acids. Trimming cost V 10 bases and J 2 bases, with 11 bases left between them. Germline V lookup: CDR1 LNHDA, CDR2 SQIVND (reference sequence). Here the CDR3 reads CATNGRNYGYTF. In DNA, the CDR3 is TGTGCCACTAACGGACGGAACTATGGCTACACCTTC.

The gene calls are TRBV18 and TRBJ1-1, with no clear D. Germline-derived CDR1 and CDR2 are KGHSH and LQKENI. CDR3 length equals 14 residues. The V end lost 2 bases, the J end lost 3 bases, and 10 bases lay between the germline ends. The DNA of the CDR3 is TGTGCCAGCTCACCATACCCCCAGTACACTGAAGCTTTCTTT. Its protein product is CASSPYPQYTEAFF.

This clone was seen a few times. CDR3 coding DNA: TGTGCCAGCAGCTTAAGGCCTCTCTCAGATACGCAGTATTTT. As protein: CASSLRPLSDTQYF. The chain has TRBV7-2 and TRBJ2-3; D not resolved. This CDR3 comprises 14 residues. In germline, CDR1 is SGHTA, CDR2 FQGNSA. Trimming took off 2 bases at V and 4 bases at J, with 10 bases between the two ends.

This rearrangement joins TRBV5-1 to TRBJ2-5; tentative D call: TRBD2 (5 bases). The CDR3 covers 13 residues. Per germline, CDR1 SGHRS and CDR2 YFSETQ. V was pared by 3 bases and J by 5 bases, with 11 bases between. CDR3 in DNA: TGCGCCAGCAGCTACGACTTAGCGGAGACCCAGTACTTC. Translated, it gives CASSYDLAETQYF.

This clone appeared a single time. As DNA, the CDR3 is TGTGCCAGCAGTTTAAGGGGGTGGATGGGAGCTTTCTTT. Its translation: CASSLRGWMGAFF. This chain links TRBV28 with TRBJ1-1; D may be TRBD1 (6 bases). Per germline, CDR1 MDHEN and CDR2 SYDVKM. The ends were cut back, 2 bases at V and 10 bases at J, with 14 bases in the middle. The CDR3 has 13 amino acids.

CDR3 loop: CATRAESSYNEQFF. The DNA of the CDR3 is TGTGCCACCAGGGCGGAAAGCTCCTACAATGAGCAGTTCTTC. The genes are TRBV7-2 and TRBJ2-1; the D gene is possibly TRBD1 (5 bases). Trimming stripped 10 bases from V and 0 bases from J, with 13 bases between. This CDR3 is built from 14 residues. Germline loops: CDR1 SGHTA, CDR2 FQGNSA.

This clone was seen once. The chain has TRBV18 and TRBJ2-5; tentative D call: TRBD1 (5 bases). Trimming removed 5 bases at V and 2 bases at J, with 15 bases between. CDR3 length: 15 amino acids. CDR1 is KGHSH and CDR2 is LQKENI in the germline V gene. CDR3 residues: CASSSRQSQQETQYF. The CDR3, as DNA: TGTGCCAGCTCATCCCGACAGTCTCAACAAGAGACCCAGTACTTC.

V gene TRBV7-3 combines with J gene TRBJ2-1, with TRBD2 as a possible D gene (6 bases). The ends were cut back, 4 bases at V and 9 bases at J, with 19 bases in the middle. This CDR3 has 15 residues. CDR1 is SGHTA, CDR2 FQGTGA, per germline. The chain's CDR3 is CASSSPGLGSSEQFF. DNA of the CDR3: TGTGCCAGCAGCTCTCCGGGACTCGGTTCAAGTGAGCAGTTCTTC.

The rearrangement links TRBV6-4 to TRBJ1-5, with 8 bases lining up with TRBD1. The J segment lost 13 bases and the V segment lost 6 bases, leaving 11 bases of the junction unmatched. The CDR3 consists of 13 residues. Germline V gives CDR1 MRHNA, CDR2 SNTAGT. The CDR3 DNA reads TGTGCCAGCAGCCCCGACAGGGGAAGCCCGCAGCATTTT. Its translation: CASSPDRGSPQHF.

The rearrangement links TRBV7-9 to TRBJ2-7, with 12 positions matching TRBD2. Trimming took 3 bases from V and 6 from J; bases not matched to a gene: 0. CDR1 SEHNR and CDR2 FQNEAQ come from the germline V gene (reference sequence). There are 13 residues in the CDR3. The CDR3 bases are TGTGCCAGCAGCTTGACTAGCGGGAGCGAGCAGTACTTC. It specifies CASSLTSGSEQYF.

This chain links TRBV5-1 with TRBJ2-7; D gene ambiguous. This CDR3 region has 11 residues. Deletions cut 5 bases from V and 5 bases from J, with 8 bases between. Germline loops: CDR1 SGHRS, CDR2 YFSETQ. The chain's CDR3 is CASRERNEQYF. The CDR3 coding sequence is TGCGCCAGCAGAGAGAGAAACGAGCAGTACTTC.

This chain joins TRBV18 and TRBJ2-7; D is unresolved. CDR1 is KGHSH and CDR2 is LQKENI in the germline V gene. Trimming stripped 0 bases from V and 0 bases from J, with 6 bases between. This CDR3 spans 14 amino acids. The CDR3 DNA is TGTGCCAGCTCACCACCCTCCGCCTCCTACGAGCAGTACTTC. Amino acid sequence: CASSPPSASYEQYF.

The V and J genes are TRBV30 and TRBJ1-1, with 10 bases fitting TRBD1. Trimming took 2 bases from V and 4 from J; bases not matched to a gene: 1. CDR1 GTSNPN and CDR2 SVGIG come from the germline V gene (reference sequence). This CDR3 region has 13 residues. CDR3 DNA: TGTGCCTGGAGTTGGACAGGGGGCACTGAAGCTTTCTTT. This translates into CAWSWTGGTEAFF.

V gene TRBV7-9 combines with J gene TRBJ1-1, with unresolved D. The CDR3 runs 14 residues. The V and J ends lost 3 bases and 0 bases respectively, with 8 bases between them. Germline values: CDR1 SEHNR, CDR2 FQNEAQ (reference sequence). This CDR3 reads CASSLGGMNTEAFF. The CDR3 coding sequence is TGTGCCAGCAGCTTGGGTGGCATGAACACTGAAGCTTTCTTT.

This chain links TRBV10-3 with TRBJ1-6; 7 nucleotides align to TRBD1. CDR1 is ENHRY and CDR2 is SYGVKD in the germline V gene. CDR3 length: 13 residues. The junction had 8 bases not matched to a gene; V was cut back by 9 bases and J by 9 bases. The CDR3 sequence: CAIKTGEASPLHF. CDR3 coding DNA: TGTGCCATAAAAACAGGGGAGGCTTCACCCCTCCACTTT.

The rearrangement links TRBV19 to TRBJ2-5; D unclear. The germline V and J ends were trimmed by 9 bases and 1 base, with 12 bases remaining between them. CDR3 size: 13 residues. CDR1 and CDR2 from the germline V gene are LNHDA and SQIVND (reference sequence). The CDR3 sequence is CASARVLQETQYF. CDR3 in DNA: TGTGCCAGCGCCCGGGTACTCCAAGAGACCCAGTACTTC.

The chain joins TRBV5-1 to TRBJ2-5, with 9 bases identical to TRBD1. Unmatched junction bases numbered 6, after V lost 5 bases and J lost 4 bases. Germline-derived CDR1 and CDR2 are SGHRS and YFSETQ. This CDR3 comprises 14 residues. CDR3 sequence reads: CASRPTGGGETQYF. CDR3 coding DNA: TGCGCCAGCAGACCAACAGGGGGCGGAGAGACCCAGTACTTC.

The V call is TRBV6-1, the J call TRBJ2-1; 8 nucleotides match TRBD1. The CDR3 covers 14 residues. Trimming removed 1 base from V and 5 bases from J; junction bases left unmatched: 1. In germline, CDR1 is MNHNS, CDR2 SASEGT. The CDR3 sequence is CASSEGTGHNEQFF. DNA of the CDR3: TGTGCCAGCAGTGAAGGGACAGGGCACAATGAGCAGTTCTTC.

The gene calls are TRBV30 and TRBJ2-7; D is possibly TRBD2 (6 bases). With 1 base removed from V and 7 bases from J, the gap between germline ends came to 11 bases. The CDR3 spans 12 residues. Germline V gene data show CDR1 as GTSNPN and CDR2 as SVGIG (reference sequence). CDR3 region: CAWSASGREQYF. DNA of the CDR3: TGTGCCTGGAGTGCGTCGGGGAGGGAGCAGTACTTC. Full variable domain (remainder filled in from reference TRBV30 and TRBJ2-7): SQTIHQWPATLVQPVGSPLSLECTVEGTSNPNLYWYRQAAGRGLQLLFYSVGIGQISSEVPQNLSASRPQDRQFILSSKKLLLSDSGFYLCAWSASGREQYFGPGTRLTVT.

The chain is built from TRBV7-2 and TRBJ1-5; 7 nucleotides match TRBD1. The V gene end was trimmed by 7 bases and the J gene end by 6 bases; junction bases not matched to a gene: 12. The CDR3 runs to 15 residues. CDR1 and CDR2 from the germline V gene are SGHTA and FQGNSA. The CDR3 is CASNLGDSSAQPQHF. Written as DNA, the CDR3 is TGTGCCAGCAACCTCGGGGACAGTAGTGCTCAGCCCCAGCATTTT. The full variable domain, completed using reference TRBV7-2 and TRBJ1-5, is GAGVSQSPSNKVTEKGKDVELRCDPISGHTALYWYRQSLGQGLEFLIYFQGNSAPDKSGLPSDRFSAERTGGSVSTLTIQRTQQEDSAVYLCASNLGDSSAQPQHFGDGTRLSIL.

This chain uses TRBV6-6 with TRBJ1-1; 9 bases are a match to TRBD1. This CDR3 is built from 15 residues. The germline gives CDR1 MNHNY, CDR2 SVGAGI (reference sequence). After removal of 0 bases from V and 1 base from J, the junction contained 0 bases not matched to a gene. The CDR3 sequence is CASSYSGQGNTEAFF. DNA for the CDR3: TGTGCCAGCAGTTACTCGGGACAGGGGAACACTGAAGCTTTCTTT.

This rearrangement joins TRBV5-1 to TRBJ2-4; no reliable D call. The CDR3 sequence is 14 residues long. In germline, CDR1 is SGHRS, CDR2 YFSETQ. V was trimmed by 0 bases and J by 2 bases, leaving 6 bases between them. CDR3 region: CASSLGSTKNIQYF. Here the CDR3 DNA reads TGCGCCAGCAGCTTGGGTAGTACCAAAAACATTCAGTACTTC.